The 17 T cell receptor beta chains below all came from one sample that was sequenced in a study of shared clonotypes between healthy human individuals. The assay was immunoSEQ multiplex PCR, and TCRdb's table has in-frame clones only and misses some. The sample has about 580,000 clones, about 98% seen once; the top ten hold 0.25% to 0.35%. Naive CD8 cells lacked CD45RO, underwent positive selection for CCR7 and left out terminally differentiated effector memory CD45RA+ cells. Sequenced material: naive CD8+ T cells sorted from blood. The source of these receptors is a man aged 30-40 years in good health.

The genes are TRBV27 and TRBJ1-2, with D unresolved. The CDR3 is 13 amino acids. Trimming left V 3 bases short and J 4 bases short, with 9 bases between. The germline V gene has CDR1 MNHEY and CDR2 SMNVEV (reference sequence). The CDR3 DNA reads TGTGCCAGCAGTTTCGGCTCGGCCTATGGCTACACCTTC. Residues: CASSFGSAYGYTF.

J is TRBJ2-7 and V is TRBV27, with a weak D call TRBD2 (6 bases). This CDR3 has 14 amino acids. CDR1 MNHEY and CDR2 SMNVEV come from the germline V gene (reference sequence). V dropped 3 bases and J dropped 3 bases, with 12 bases sitting between them. CDR3 nucleotide sequence: TGTGCCAGCAGTTTTATCGAGGGAGGCTACGAGCAGTACTTC. Translating gives CASSFIEGGYEQYF.

This clone has only one observation. The chain uses TRBV30 and TRBJ2-7; D assignment may be TRBD1 or TRBD2 (5 bases each). Germline CDR1 reads GTSNPN; CDR2 reads SVGIG (reference sequence). The CDR3 runs 14 residues. V lost 8 bases and J 4 bases, leaving 21 bases between the germline ends. CDR3 nucleotide sequence: TGTGCCCACCGGTGGGGACGGGGTAAATACGAGCAGTACTTC. It codes for CAHRWGRGKYEQYF.

The chain combines TRBV11-2 with TRBJ2-1, with 8 bases identical to TRBD2. With V trimmed by 4 bases and J by 6 bases, 5 bases remained unmatched. Germline CDR1 and CDR2: SGHAT and FQNNGV. The CDR3 has 14 amino acids. The CDR3 DNA follows: TGTGCCAGCAGCTCCCTAGCGGGCTTCAATGAGCAGTTCTTC. This translates into CASSSLAGFNEQFF.

The chain employs TRBV29-1 and TRBJ1-1; no clear D gene. V lost 8 bases and J 4 bases, leaving 11 bases between the germline ends. Germline CDR1 reads SQVTM; CDR2 reads ANQGSEA. The CDR3 totals 11 residues. CDR3 sequence (DNA): TGCAGCTCTGGGGTGGGCACTGAAGCTTTCTTT. Residues: CSSGVGTEAFF. Combining the CDR3 with reference TRBV29-1 and TRBJ1-1 gives the whole variable domain SAVISQKPSRDICQRGTSLTIQCQVDSQVTMMFWYRQQPGQSLTLIATANQGSEATYESGFVIDKFPISRPNLTFSTLTVSNMSPEDSSIYLCSSGVGTEAFFGQGTRLTVV.

The chain has TRBV6-5 and TRBJ2-2, with D tentatively TRBD1 or TRBD2 (5 bases each). The CDR3 covers 11 residues. Germline CDR1 MNHEY, CDR2 SVGAGI. The V and J ends lost 5 bases and 7 bases respectively, with 5 bases between them. The CDR3 loop reads CASSGGGELFF. CDR3 nucleotide sequence: TGTGCCAGCAGTGGGGGCGGGGAGCTGTTTTTT.

This clone was seen only a few times. The J gene is TRBJ2-2, the V gene TRBV29-1; no clear D gene. Between the trimmed V and J ends, which lost 3 bases and 3 bases, there was a span of 8 bases. The CDR3 has 13 residues. The germline V gene has CDR1 SQVTM and CDR2 ANQGSEA. Here the CDR3 reads CSVDPQHTGELFF. DNA for the CDR3: TGCAGCGTTGATCCTCAACACACCGGGGAGCTGTTTTTT.

The chain uses TRBV6-5 and TRBJ1-1; maybe TRBD1 (5 bases). Between the trimmed V and J ends, which lost 0 bases and 7 bases, there was a span of 15 bases. CDR3 length equals 15 residues. The germline CDR1 and CDR2 sequences are MNHEY and SVGAGI. CDR3 DNA sequence: TGTGCCAGCAGTTACTCGGGGCCTGGGGAGCTTGAAGCTTTCTTT. It specifies CASSYSGPGELEAFF.

This clone was recorded once. This rearrangement joins TRBV19 to TRBJ2-1, with TRBD1 matching 10 bases. The CDR3 spans 15 residues. Trimming cost V 5 bases and J 7 bases; bases outside gene matches: 8. Germline values: CDR1 LNHDA, CDR2 SQIVND (reference sequence). CDR3 coding DNA: TGTGCCAGTAGTTCCTCCGGGACAGGGGAAAATGAGCAGTTCTTC. It is translated as CASSSSGTGENEQFF.

This chain joins TRBV28 and TRBJ1-1; 8 bases align to TRBD1. The CDR3 runs 14 residues. Trimming took 5 bases from V and 8 from J; bases not matched to a gene: 10. From germline, CDR1 is MDHEN and CDR2 SYDVKM. CDR3 bases: TGTGCCAGCAGTCTAACCGGGACAGGAATCGAAGCTTTCTTT. Amino acid sequence: CASSLTGTGIEAFF.

The chain combines TRBV27 with TRBJ1-1; D is unclear. V lost 6 bases, J lost 3 bases, and 8 bases lay in between. Germline values: CDR1 MNHEY, CDR2 SMNVEV (reference sequence). The CDR3 has 12 residues. The CDR3 region is CASSPSHTEAFF. The CDR3 DNA is TGTGCCAGCAGCCCGTCCCACACTGAAGCTTTCTTT.

This clone was recorded once. The chain has TRBV28 and TRBJ1-1; D gene unclear. The length of the CDR3 is 12 residues. V lost 5 bases and J lost 1, with 5 bases in between. Germline CDR1 MDHEN, CDR2 SYDVKM. In DNA form, the CDR3 reads TGTGCCAGCAGTCCTGAGAACACTGAAGCTTTCTTT. Residues: CASSPENTEAFF. The full variable domain, its missing parts supplied by reference TRBV28 and TRBJ1-1, is DVKVTQSSRYLVKRTGEKVFLECVQDMDHENMFWYRQDPGLGLRLIYFSYDVKMKEKGDIPEGYSVSREKKERFSLILESASTNQTSMYLCASSPENTEAFFGQGTRLTVV.

V usage is TRBV28 and J usage is TRBJ1-5; a possible D gene is TRBD1 (5 bases). Trimming took off 7 bases at V and 3 bases at J, with 13 bases between the two ends. There are 14 residues in the CDR3. The germline V gene encodes CDR1 MDHEN and CDR2 SYDVKM. CDR3 residues: CASIEGHFNQPQHF. The CDR3 region has the DNA TGTGCCAGCATTGAAGGACACTTCAATCAGCCCCAGCATTTT.

This clone was observed a few times. This chain joins TRBV11-2 and TRBJ1-1, with no clear D. CDR3 size: 15 residues. CDR1 is SGHAT and CDR2 is FQNNGV in the germline V gene. Trimming took off 7 bases at V and 0 bases at J, with 15 bases between the two ends. The DNA for the CDR3 is TGTGCCAGCAACCCCAACCGTAGGGTGAACACTGAAGCTTTCTTT. Translating it yields CASNPNRRVNTEAFF.

The chain uses TRBV27 and TRBJ1-4; TRBD1 aligns across 7 bases. This CDR3 region has 14 residues. The V segment lost 5 bases and the J segment 7 bases; nucleotides outside the gene matches: 7. The V gene's germline CDR1 is MNHEY and CDR2 SMNVEV (reference sequence). The CDR3 region is CASSVGGASEKLFF. The CDR3 region has the DNA TGTGCCAGCAGTGTAGGGGGCGCGTCTGAAAAACTGTTTTTT.

This clone has a single count. The CDR3 DNA reads as TGTGCCAGCAGCCTAACCGGGACAGGGGAGACCGGGGAGCTGTTTTTT. This gives the protein CASSLTGTGETGELFF. The chain employs TRBV2 and TRBJ2-2, with 10 bases aligning to TRBD1. Looked up from germline, CDR1 is SNHLY and CDR2 is FYNNEI. V was pared by 6 bases and J by 5 bases, with 9 bases of the junction left unmatched. This CDR3 region has 16 residues.

The genes are TRBV2 and TRBJ2-5; D ambiguous. The CDR3 spans 11 residues. V shed 9 bases and J shed 0 bases, with 5 bases lying between them. The V gene's germline CDR1 is SNHLY and CDR2 FYNNEI. CDR3 DNA: TGTGCCAGACGGAACCAAGAGACCCAGTACTTC. As protein: CARRNQETQYF.